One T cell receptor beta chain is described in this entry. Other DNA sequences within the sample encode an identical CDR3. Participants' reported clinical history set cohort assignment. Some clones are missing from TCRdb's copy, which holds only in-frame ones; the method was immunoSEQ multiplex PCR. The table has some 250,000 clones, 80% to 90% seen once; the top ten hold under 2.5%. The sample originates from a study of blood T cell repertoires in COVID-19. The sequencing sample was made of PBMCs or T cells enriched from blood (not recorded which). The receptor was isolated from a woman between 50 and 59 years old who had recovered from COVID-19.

The CDR3, as DNA: TGTGCCAGCAGTTTCTCCCCCCGGACAGGGTCCGAGCAGTACTTC. Its protein product is CASSFSPRTGSEQYF. The chain has TRBV28 and TRBJ2-7, with 8 bases that match TRBD1. This CDR3 has 15 amino acids. The ends lost 3 bases at V and 6 bases at J; junction bases unmatched: 10. The germline V gene encodes CDR1 MDHEN and CDR2 SYDVKM.